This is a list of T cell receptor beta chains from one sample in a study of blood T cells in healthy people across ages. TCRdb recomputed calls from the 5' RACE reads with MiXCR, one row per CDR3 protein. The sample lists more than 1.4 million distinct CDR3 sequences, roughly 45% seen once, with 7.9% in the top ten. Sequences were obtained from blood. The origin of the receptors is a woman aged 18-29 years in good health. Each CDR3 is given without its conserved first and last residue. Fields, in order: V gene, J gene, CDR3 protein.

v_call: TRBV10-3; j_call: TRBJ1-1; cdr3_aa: AISESRTGGSDTEAF
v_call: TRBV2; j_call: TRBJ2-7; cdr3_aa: ASSVTPAGVAPYEQY
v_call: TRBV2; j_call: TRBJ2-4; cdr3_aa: AGAREAKNIQY
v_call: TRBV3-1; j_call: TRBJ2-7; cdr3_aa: ASSQSLYREQY
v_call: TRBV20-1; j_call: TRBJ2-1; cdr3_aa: SAQGGSEQF
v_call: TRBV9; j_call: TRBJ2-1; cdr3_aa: ACSGQSGGAYNEQF
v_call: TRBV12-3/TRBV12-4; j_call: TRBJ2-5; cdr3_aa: ASSGPGGQETQY
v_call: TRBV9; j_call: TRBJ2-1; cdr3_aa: ASSLTGTSVYNEQF
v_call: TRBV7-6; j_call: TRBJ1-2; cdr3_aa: ASSPIQGFANYGYT
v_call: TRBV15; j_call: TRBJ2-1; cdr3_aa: ATEGTFSSYNEQF
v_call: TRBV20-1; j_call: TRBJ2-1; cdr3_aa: SATERDNEQF
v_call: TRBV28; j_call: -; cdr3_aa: ASSLFRPSGGKYHYEQY
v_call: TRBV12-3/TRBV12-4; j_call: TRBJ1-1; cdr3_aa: ASSWSPGTGTEAF
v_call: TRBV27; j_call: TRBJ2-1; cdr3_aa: ASRGLGLNEQF
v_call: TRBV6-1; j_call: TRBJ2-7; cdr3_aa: ASSEFDSSVYEQY
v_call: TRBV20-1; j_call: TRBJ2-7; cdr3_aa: SARVTPNSYEQY
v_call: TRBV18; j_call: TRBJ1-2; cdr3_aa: ASSPSFAVYGYT
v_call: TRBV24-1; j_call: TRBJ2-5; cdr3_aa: ATSDPPPMETQY
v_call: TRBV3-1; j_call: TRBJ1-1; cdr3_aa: ASSQFRGSRAF
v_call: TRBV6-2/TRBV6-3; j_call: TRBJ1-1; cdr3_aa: ASSYSMRGPSTEAF
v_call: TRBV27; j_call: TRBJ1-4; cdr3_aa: ASSLTGSDEKLF
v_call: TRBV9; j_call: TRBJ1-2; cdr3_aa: ASSVAMRVTNYGYT
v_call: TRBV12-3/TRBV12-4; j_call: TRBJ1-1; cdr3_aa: ASRTDRGIKNTEAF
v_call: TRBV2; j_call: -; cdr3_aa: ASSDRPRGVETQY
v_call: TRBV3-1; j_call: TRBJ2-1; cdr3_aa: ASTQGGRNEQF
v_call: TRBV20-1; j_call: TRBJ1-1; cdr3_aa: SAQQGVNTEAF
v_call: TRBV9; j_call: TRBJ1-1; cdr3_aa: ASSVWGESAEAF
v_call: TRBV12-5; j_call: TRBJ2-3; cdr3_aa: ASGFGGRTDTQY
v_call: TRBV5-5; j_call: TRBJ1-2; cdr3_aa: ASSSLGGDSYGYT
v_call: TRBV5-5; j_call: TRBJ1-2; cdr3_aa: ASSFGTFNYGYT
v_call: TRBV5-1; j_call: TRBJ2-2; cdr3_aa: ASTWQGATGELF
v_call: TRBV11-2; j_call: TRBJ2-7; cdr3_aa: ASSSTTGKLSYEQY
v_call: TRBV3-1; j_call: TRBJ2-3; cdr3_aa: ASSTAPQGYAY
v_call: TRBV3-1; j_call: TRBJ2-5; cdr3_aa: ASSPWNSGNNEQY
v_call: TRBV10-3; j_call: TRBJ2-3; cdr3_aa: AISDDGLGLRSDTQY
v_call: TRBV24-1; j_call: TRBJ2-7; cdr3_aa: ATRTFGTGYNEQY
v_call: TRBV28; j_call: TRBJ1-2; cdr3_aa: ASSVKGTAYGYT
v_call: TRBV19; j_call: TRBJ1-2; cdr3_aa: ATMETGGHRWNGYT
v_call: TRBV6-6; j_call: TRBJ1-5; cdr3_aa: ASRATGPQRPQH
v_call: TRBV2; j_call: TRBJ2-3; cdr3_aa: ASISLASRDTQY
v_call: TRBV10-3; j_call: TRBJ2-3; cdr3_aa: AISGGQDSTDTQY
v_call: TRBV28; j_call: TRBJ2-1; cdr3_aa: ATVGLLSSYEQF
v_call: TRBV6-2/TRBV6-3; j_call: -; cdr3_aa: ASSPSTVEQY
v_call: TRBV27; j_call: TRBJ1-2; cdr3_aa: ASSPLGQGGYGYT
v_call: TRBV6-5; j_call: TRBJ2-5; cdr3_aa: ASSSHPLRTRQETQY
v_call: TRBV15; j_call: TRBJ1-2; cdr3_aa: ATTFGTGILNGYT
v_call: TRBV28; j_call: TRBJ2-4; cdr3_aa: ASSFQTGDIQY
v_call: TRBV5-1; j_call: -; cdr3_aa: ASSVLGFSDEQY
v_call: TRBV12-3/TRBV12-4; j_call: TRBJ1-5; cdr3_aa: ASSLEGWGQKNQPQH
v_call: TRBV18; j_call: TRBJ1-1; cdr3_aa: ASSMTGGDTEAF
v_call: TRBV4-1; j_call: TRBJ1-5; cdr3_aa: ASSQPGTGDNQPQH
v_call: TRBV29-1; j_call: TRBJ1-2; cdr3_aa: SVAGDYYGYT
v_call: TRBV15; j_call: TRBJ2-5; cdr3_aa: ATSRNGGSRQETQY
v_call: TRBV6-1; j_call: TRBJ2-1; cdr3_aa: ASSEPTSGAVRYNEQF
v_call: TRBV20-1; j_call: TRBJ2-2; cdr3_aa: SARDWGLAPLTGELF
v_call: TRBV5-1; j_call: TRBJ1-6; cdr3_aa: ASSSQGSSRSGGDSPLH